These 9 T cell receptor beta chains came from one sample sequenced in a study of response to subunit inactivated influenza vaccine. TCRdb analysed the RT-PCR reads with MiXCR anew, one entry per CDR3 protein. This sample has about half a million distinct CDR3 sequences, with 7.6% found just once. Sequenced material: PBMCs from blood, taken less than 30 months after vaccination. The receptors come from a man aged 45-69 years who received an inactivated influenza vaccine.

This chain uses TRBV25-1 with TRBJ2-2, with 8 positions matching TRBD2. Looked up from germline, CDR1 is MGHDK and CDR2 is SYGVNS. This CDR3 has 15 residues. Trimming took 1 base from V and 7 from J; bases not matched to a gene: 5. DNA of the CDR3: TGTGCCAGCAGTGAATCCGGGGGGGCTAGCGGGGAGCTGTTTTTT. Its translation: CASSESGGASGELFF.

This sequence joins TRBV3-1 and TRBJ1-6; no firm D call. The CDR3 length is 14 residues. Germline-derived CDR1 and CDR2 are LGHDT and YNNKEL (reference sequence). Between the trimmed V and J ends, which lost 3 bases and 7 bases, there was a span of 10 bases. CDR3 protein: CASSHFQSNSPLHF. The CDR3 DNA reads TGTGCCAGCAGCCACTTCCAAAGCAATTCACCCCTCCACTTT.

This clonotype was observed at least ten times. The chain carries TRBV7-2 and TRBJ2-5; maybe TRBD2 (6 bases). The V gene lost 5 bases and the J gene lost 6 bases, with 19 bases spanning the gap. The CDR3 covers 15 residues. The germline V gene has CDR1 SGHTA and CDR2 FQGNSA. CDR3 coding DNA: TGTGCCAGCAGCACCGGGACTGCCTTGGGGAAGACCCAGTACTTC. Protein product: CASSTGTALGKTQYF.

The chain joins TRBV3-1 to TRBJ2-7; 10 bases line up with TRBD1. CDR1 is LGHDT, CDR2 YNNKEL, per germline (reference sequence). This CDR3 comprises 15 residues. J was trimmed by 6 bases and V by 4 bases; bases with no gene match: 9. The DNA for the CDR3 is TGTGCCAGCAGCCCCCTCAGGGACAGGGGCGTCGAGCAGTACTTC. Amino acid sequence: CASSPLRDRGVEQYF.

The chain carries TRBV11-2 and TRBJ2-4; maybe TRBD2 (6 bases). The CDR3 length is 15 residues. Per germline, CDR1 SGHAT and CDR2 FQNNGV. The germline V and J ends were trimmed by 5 bases and 0 bases, with 11 bases remaining between them. The CDR3 DNA reads as TGTGCCAGCAGCCATCTCGGGGGAGCCAAAAACATTCAGTACTTC. This encodes CASSHLGGAKNIQYF. Complete variable domain (other parts from reference TRBV11-2 and TRBJ2-4): EAGVAQSPRYKIIEKRQSVAFWCNPISGHATLYWYQQILGQGPKLLIQFQNNGVVDDSQLPKDRFSAERLKGVDSTLKIQPAKLEDSAVYLCASSHLGGAKNIQYFGAGTRLSVL.

This clonotype was recorded a few times. The genes are TRBV7-9 and TRBJ2-3, with D perhaps matching TRBD1 (6 bases). The CDR3 covers 15 residues. Germline V lookup: CDR1 SEHNR, CDR2 FQNEAQ (reference sequence). The germline V and J ends were trimmed by 3 bases and 4 bases, with 14 bases remaining between them. CDR3 coding DNA: TGTGCCAGCAGCTTTTTGGGGGCGCCGGCAGATACGCAGTATTTT. It is translated as CASSFLGAPADTQYF.

In its sample, this clonotype was seen a few times. The chain combines TRBV19 with TRBJ1-1; no definite D call. CDR3 length: 13 amino acids. The V end was cut by 3 bases, the J end by 3 bases, with 8 bases between. Per germline, CDR1 LNHDA and CDR2 SQIVND (reference sequence). As DNA, the CDR3 is TGTGCCAGTAGTATGAAGGGAGACACTGAAGCTTTCTTT. Translated, it gives CASSMKGDTEAFF.

This clonotype appeared a few times. The V and J genes are TRBV28 and TRBJ1-1; 11 bases are a match to TRBD1. With 4 bases clipped from V and 7 bases from J, the junction kept 5 bases outside the gene matches. This CDR3 is built from 14 residues. The germline gives CDR1 MDHEN, CDR2 SYDVKM. CDR3 nucleotides: TGTGCCAGCAGTTCGGGACAGGGGGTGGGTGAAGCTTTCTTT. Translation gives CASSSGQGVGEAFF.

This clonotype has ten or more counts. V usage is TRBV5-1 and J usage is TRBJ2-1, with a tentative D call TRBD2 (6 bases). CDR3 size: 13 residues. Deletions cut 7 bases from V and 1 base from J, with 9 bases between. Looked up from germline, CDR1 is SGHRS and CDR2 is YFSETQ. CDR3: CASRERSYNEQFF. The CDR3 nucleotides are TGCGCCAGCCGGGAGCGGTCCTACAATGAGCAGTTCTTC.